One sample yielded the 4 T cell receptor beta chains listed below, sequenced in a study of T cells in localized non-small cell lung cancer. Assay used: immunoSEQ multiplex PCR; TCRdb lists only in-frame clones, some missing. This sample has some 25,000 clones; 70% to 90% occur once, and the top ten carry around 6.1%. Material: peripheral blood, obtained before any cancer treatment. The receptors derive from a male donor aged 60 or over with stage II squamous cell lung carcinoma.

In DNA, the CDR3 is TGTGCCAGCAGCTTAAACGGGGCAGGTAGGAACACTGAAGCTTTCTTT. Encoded protein: CASSLNGAGRNTEAFF. The chain has TRBV7-3 and TRBJ1-1; D perhaps matches TRBD1 (5 bases). This CDR3 comprises 16 residues. Germline CDR1 reads SGHTA; CDR2 reads FQGTGA. V dropped 1 base and J dropped 1 base, with 13 bases sitting between them. The whole variable domain, filled in from reference TRBV7-3 and TRBJ1-1, reads GAGVSQTPSNKVTEKGKYVELRCDPISGHTALYWYRQSLGQGPEFLIYFQGTGAADDSGLPNDRFFAVRPEGSVSTLKIQRTERGDSAVYLCASSLNGAGRNTEAFFGQGTRLTVV.

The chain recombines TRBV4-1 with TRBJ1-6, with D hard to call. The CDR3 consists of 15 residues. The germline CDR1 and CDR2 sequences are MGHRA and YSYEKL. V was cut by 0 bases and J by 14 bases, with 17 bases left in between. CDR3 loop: CASSQDQPGLGALHF. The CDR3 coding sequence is TGCGCCAGCAGCCAAGATCAACCAGGACTGGGAGCCCTCCACTTT.

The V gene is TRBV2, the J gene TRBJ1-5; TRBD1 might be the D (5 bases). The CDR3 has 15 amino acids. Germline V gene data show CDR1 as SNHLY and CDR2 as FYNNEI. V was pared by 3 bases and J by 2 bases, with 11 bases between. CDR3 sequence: CASSDARDRNQPQHF. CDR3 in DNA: TGTGCCAGCAGTGACGCCAGGGATCGCAATCAGCCCCAGCATTTT. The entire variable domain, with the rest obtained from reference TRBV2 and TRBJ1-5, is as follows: EPEVTQTPSHQVTQMGQEVILRCVPISNHLYFYWYRQILGQKVEFLVSFYNNEISEKSEIFDDQFSVERPDGSNFTLKIRSTKLEDSAMYFCASSDARDRNQPQHFGDGTRLSIL.

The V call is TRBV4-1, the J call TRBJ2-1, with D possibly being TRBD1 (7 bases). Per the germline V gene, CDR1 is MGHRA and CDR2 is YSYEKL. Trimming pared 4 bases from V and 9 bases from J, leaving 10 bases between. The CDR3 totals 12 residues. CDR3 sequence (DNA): TGCGCCAGCAGCCCCCAGGGGGGTGAGCAGTTCTTC. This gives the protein CASSPQGGEQFF.